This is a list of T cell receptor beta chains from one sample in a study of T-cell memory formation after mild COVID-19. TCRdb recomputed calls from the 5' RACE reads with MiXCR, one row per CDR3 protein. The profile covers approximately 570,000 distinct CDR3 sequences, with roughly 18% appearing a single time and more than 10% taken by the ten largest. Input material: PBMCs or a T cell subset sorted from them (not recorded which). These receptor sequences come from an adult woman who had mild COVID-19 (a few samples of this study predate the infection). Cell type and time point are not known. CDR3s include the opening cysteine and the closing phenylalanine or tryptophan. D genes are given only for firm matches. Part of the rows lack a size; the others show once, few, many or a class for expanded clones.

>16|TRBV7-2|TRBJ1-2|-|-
TGTGCCAGCAGCCGAGACATCCTTATGCCTAACTATGGCTACACCTTC
CASSRDILMPNYGYTF
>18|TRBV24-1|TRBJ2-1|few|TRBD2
TGTGCCACCAGTGCCCCAGGGACTAGCGGATTATACTACAATGAGCAGTTCTTC
CATSAPGTSGLYYNEQFF
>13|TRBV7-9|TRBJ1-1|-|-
TGTGCCAGCAGAATTAAGGGGGACACTGAAGCTTTCTTT
CASRIKGDTEAFF
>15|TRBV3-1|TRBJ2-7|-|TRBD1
TGTGCCAGCAGCCAACAACAGGGGGGAGGCTACGAGCAGTACTTC
CASSQQQGGGYEQYF
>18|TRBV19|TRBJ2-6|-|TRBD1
TGTGCCAGTAGTATAGAGGGGACAGGGGGCTCTGGGGCCAACGTCCTGACTTTC
CASSIEGTGGSGANVLTF
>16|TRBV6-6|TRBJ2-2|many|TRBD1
TGTGCCAGCAGTGCTGGACAGGAGATGAACACCGGGGAGCTGTTTTTT
CASSAGQEMNTGELFF
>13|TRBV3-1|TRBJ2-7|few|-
TGTGCCAGCAGCCAAGGACCGATCTACGAGCAGTACTTC
CASSQGPIYEQYF
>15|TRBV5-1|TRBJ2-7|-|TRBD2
TGCGCCAGCAGCCCCTTGGGCGGGGGGGCCTACGAGCAGTACTTC
CASSPLGGGAYEQYF
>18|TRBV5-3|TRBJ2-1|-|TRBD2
TGTGCCAGGGACTGGACTAGCGGGAGGTTCTTGACCTACAATGAGCAGTTCTTC
CARDWTSGRFLTYNEQFF
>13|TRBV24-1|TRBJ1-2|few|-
TGTGCCACCAGCAGGGACACCTACTATGGCTACACCTTC
CATSRDTYYGYTF
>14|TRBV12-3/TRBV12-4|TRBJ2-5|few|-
TGTGCCAGCAGCCAGGGATACGGTGTAGAGACCCAGTACTTC
CASSQGYGVETQYF
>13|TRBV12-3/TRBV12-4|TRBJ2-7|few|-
TGTGCCGTAACGCGGGGCTTAGGCTACGAGCAGTACTTC
CAVTRGLGYEQYF
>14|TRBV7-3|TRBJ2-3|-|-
TGTGCCAGCAGCCCACCGGACCGGACAGATACGCAGTATTTT
CASSPPDRTDTQYF
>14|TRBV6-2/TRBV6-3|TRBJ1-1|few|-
TGTGCCAGCAGTTACGGAGGGGGGAGCACTGAAGCTTTCTTT
CASSYGGGSTEAFF
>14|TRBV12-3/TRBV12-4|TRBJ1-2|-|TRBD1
TGTGCCAGCACCCTGGACAGGGGGGCCGGCGGCTACACCTTC
CASTLDRGAGGYTF
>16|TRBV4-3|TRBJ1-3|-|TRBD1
TGCGCCAGCAGCCAAGGCGCTGGACAGGTCGGAAACACCATATATTTT
CASSQGAGQVGNTIYF
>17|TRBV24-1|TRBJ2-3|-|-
TGTGCCACCAGTGTAGGGAGGACGACTGGCAGGGCAGATACGCAGTATTTT
CATSVGRTTGRADTQYF
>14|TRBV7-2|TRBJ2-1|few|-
TGTGCCAGCAGCTTAGGAGCCGGACCGAATCCCCAGTTCTTC
CASSLGAGPNPQFF
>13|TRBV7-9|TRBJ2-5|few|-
TGTGCCAGCAGCTCCCGGAAAGTCGAGACCCAGTACTTC
CASSSRKVETQYF
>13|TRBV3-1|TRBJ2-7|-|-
TGTGCCAGCAGCCAAGATCGCCGAGTTCAACAGTACTTC
CASSQDRRVQQYF
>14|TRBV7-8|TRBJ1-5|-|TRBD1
TGTGCCAGCAGCTCGGACAGGGGGCATCAGCCCCAGCATTTT
CASSSDRGHQPQHF
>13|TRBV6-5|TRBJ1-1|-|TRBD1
TGTGCCAGCAGCCAGGGGGAAGAGGGTGAAGCTTTCTTT
CASSQGEEGEAFF
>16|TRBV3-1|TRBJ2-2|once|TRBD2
TGTGCCAGCAGCCAGGGACTAGCGGTTATATCGGGGGAGCTGTTTTTT
CASSQGLAVISGELFF